Presented here are 21 T cell receptor beta chains from one specimen sequenced in a study of OX40 agonist ivuxolimab in advanced cancers. Libraries were prepared by immunoSEQ multiplex PCR; TCRdb keeps only in-frame clonotypes and omits some of them. In the table there are around 150,000 clones, about 93% of which are singletons. The sequenced sample was CD4+ or CD8+ T cells sorted from blood, obtained in a trial of the OX40 agonist ivuxolimab. The receptors shown here come from an adult with an advanced solid tumor such as melanoma, head and neck, liver or kidney cancer.

The chain has TRBV5-4 and TRBJ1-1; D not certain. The CDR3 is 13 amino acids. Germline-derived CDR1 and CDR2 are SGHNT and YYREEE (reference sequence). Trimming cost V 6 bases and J 3 bases, with 12 bases left between them. This CDR3 is CASIQGRDTEAFF. CDR3 nucleotides: TGTGCCAGCATCCAAGGGAGGGACACTGAAGCTTTCTTT. Complete variable domain (other parts from reference TRBV5-4 and TRBJ1-1): ETGVTQSPTHLIKTRGQQVTLRCSSQSGHNTVSWYQQALGQGPQFIFQYYREEENGRGNFPPRFSGLQFPNYSSELNVNALELDDSALYLCASIQGRDTEAFFGQGTRLTVV.

This clone was seen just once. The chain links TRBV11-2 to TRBJ1-4, with TRBD1 matching over 11 bases. CDR3 length: 16 residues. With V trimmed by 5 bases and J by 5 bases, 7 bases remained unmatched. The germline V gene has CDR1 SGHAT and CDR2 FQNNGV. This CDR3 reads CASSERTGGFNEKLFF. The CDR3 DNA is TGTGCCAGCAGCGAGCGGACAGGGGGCTTCAATGAAAAACTGTTTTTT.

A word on this clone: The final CDR3 position lacks the conserved phenylalanine or tryptophan, pointing to a likely read error. This chain links TRBV6-5 with TRBJ1-5; possibly TRBD1 for D (6 bases). Germline V gene lookup returns CDR1 MNHEY and CDR2 SVGAGI. This CDR3 comprises 15 residues. V shed 0 bases and J shed 1 base, with 7 bases lying between them. The CDR3 loop is CASSYSGTSNQPQHS. CDR3 coding DNA: TGTGCCAGCAGTTACTCCGGGACAAGCAATCAGCCCCAGCATTCT.

This clone was detected once. Other DNA sequences in the same sample also yield this CDR3. The V call is TRBV7-2, the J call TRBJ2-3, with 14 bases identical to TRBD2. The V and J ends lost 5 bases and 4 bases, in that order; junction bases with no gene match: 5. From germline, CDR1 is SGHTA and CDR2 FQGNSA. The CDR3 is 16 amino acids. The CDR3 region is CASSPPGLAGADTQYF. In DNA form, the CDR3 reads TGTGCCAGCAGCCCCCCGGGACTAGCGGGGGCAGATACGCAGTATTTT.

The V gene is TRBV29-1, the J gene TRBJ2-1, with no clear D. Per germline, CDR1 SQVTM and CDR2 ANQGSEA. CDR3 length: 14 residues. Deletions cut 0 bases from V and 7 bases from J, with 13 bases between. CDR3 DNA: TGCAGCGTTGAAGAGAGCCCACTTTGGAATGAGCAGTTCTTC. Translated: CSVEESPLWNEQFF.

The rearrangement links TRBV25-1 to TRBJ1-4; perhaps TRBD1 as D (6 bases). The CDR3 totals 14 residues. Germline V gene data show CDR1 as MGHDK and CDR2 as SYGVNS. V was shortened by 6 bases and J by 10 bases, with 18 bases between the two germline ends. CDR3 residues: CASRRGGDVGKLFF. The CDR3 bases are TGTGCCAGCAGGAGGGGGGGGGATGTTGGAAAACTGTTTTTT. The complete variable domain, with remaining parts taken from reference TRBV25-1 and TRBJ1-4, reads EADIYQTPRYLVIGTGKKITLECSQTMGHDKMYWYQQDPGMELHLIHYSYGVNSTEKGDLSSESTVSRIRTEHFPLTLESARPSHTSQYLCASRRGGDVGKLFFGSGTQLSVL.

Notes on this clone: Other nucleotide sequences in the sample specify the same CDR3. The V call is TRBV27, the J call TRBJ2-3; D gene unclear. This CDR3 is built from 11 residues. Germline CDR1 is MNHEY and CDR2 is SMNVEV (reference sequence). V was trimmed by 6 bases and J by 4 bases, leaving 5 bases between them. CDR3 DNA: TGTGCCAGCAGCCATTCAGATACGCAGTATTTT. Translating it yields CASSHSDTQYF.

On this clone itself: The junction departs from germline at one end; a sequencing error may be responsible. The chain has TRBV2 and TRBJ2-7; unclear D gene. In germline, CDR1 is SNHLY, CDR2 FYNNEI. This CDR3 is built from 11 residues. The CDR3 nucleotides read TGTGCCAGTAGTGGCCAGTACGAGCAGTACTTC. Protein: CASSGQYEQYF.

This clone was picked up a small number of times. V is TRBV28 and J is TRBJ2-7; tentative D call: TRBD2 (5 bases). The germline V gene encodes CDR1 MDHEN and CDR2 SYDVKM. Trimming cost V 6 bases and J 0 bases, with 15 bases left between them. The CDR3 has 15 residues. The CDR3 nucleotides are TGTGCCAGCAGACCGAGCGGAAGCCTCTCCTACGAGCAGTACTTC. It specifies CASRPSGSLSYEQYF.

This sequence joins TRBV7-9 and TRBJ2-5; D gene uncertain. CDR3 length equals 15 residues. V was shortened by 2 bases and J by 5 bases, with 15 bases between the two germline ends. CDR1 is SEHNR and CDR2 is FQNEAQ in the germline V gene (reference sequence). The CDR3 loop reads CASSLRQPLGETQYF. Here the CDR3 DNA reads TGTGCCAGCAGCTTACGACAACCCTTGGGGGAGACCCAGTACTTC.

The gene calls are TRBV30 and TRBJ1-6, with D unclear. CDR1 is GTSNPN, CDR2 SVGIG, per germline (reference sequence). The CDR3 runs to 12 residues. The V gene lost 1 base and the J gene lost 12 bases, with 10 bases spanning the gap. The CDR3 nucleotides are TGTGCCTGGAGTGAGCAGATGGGACCCCTCCACTTT. The encoded protein is CAWSEQMGPLHF.

The chain carries TRBV28 and TRBJ1-1, with a weak D call TRBD1 (6 bases). This CDR3 has 16 residues. Germline V gene data show CDR1 as MDHEN and CDR2 as SYDVKM. V lost 3 bases and J lost 0, with 14 bases in between. The CDR3 reads CASSFPGADMNTEAFF. DNA of the CDR3: TGTGCCAGCAGTTTTCCGGGGGCAGATATGAACACTGAAGCTTTCTTT.

This rearrangement joins TRBV7-2 to TRBJ2-3; 10 positions agree with TRBD2. This CDR3 spans 15 amino acids. CDR1 and CDR2 from the germline V gene are SGHTA and FQGNSA. V lost 5 bases and J lost 3; bases outside the gene matches: 5. The CDR3 coding sequence is TGTGCCAGCAGCCCTAGCGGGAGTAGTACAGATACGCAGTATTTT. Translated, it gives CASSPSGSSTDTQYF.

The chain is built from TRBV7-3 and TRBJ2-5; D may be TRBD2 (6 bases). V was clipped by 4 bases and J by 4 bases, with 16 bases between them. CDR3 size: 15 residues. CDR1 and CDR2 from the germline V gene are SGHTA and FQGTGA. CDR3 protein: CASSSGKGRGETQYF. For the CDR3, the DNA is TGTGCCAGCAGCTCCGGGAAGGGGCGGGGAGAGACCCAGTACTTC.

This clone appeared a few times. This chain connects TRBV4-1 to TRBJ2-1; possibly TRBD1 or TRBD2 for D (5 bases each). Germline loops: CDR1 MGHRA, CDR2 YSYEKL. The V and J ends lost 1 base and 1 base respectively, with 14 bases between them. The length of the CDR3 is 17 residues. The DNA of the CDR3 is TGCGCCAGCAGCCAAGTTGACTTGGGGGTGTCCTACAATGAGCAGTTCTTC. Translation gives CASSQVDLGVSYNEQFF.

The chain is built from TRBV28 and TRBJ1-6, with D unresolved. Between the trimmed V and J ends, which lost 5 bases and 7 bases, there was a span of 6 bases. In germline, CDR1 is MDHEN, CDR2 SYDVKM. The CDR3 covers 12 residues. For the CDR3, the DNA is TGTGCCAGCAGTCCCCCAAATTCACCCCTCCACTTT. It encodes CASSPPNSPLHF. The full variable domain, in which reference TRBV28 and TRBJ1-6 provide the parts outside the CDR3, is DVKVTQSSRYLVKRTGEKVFLECVQDMDHENMFWYRQDPGLGLRLIYFSYDVKMKEKGDIPEGYSVSREKKERFSLILESASTNQTSMYLCASSPPNSPLHFGNGTRLTVT.

The chain recombines TRBV5-4 with TRBJ2-3; 8 bases agree with TRBD2. V shed 2 bases, J shed 0 bases, and the junction held 2 bases outside the gene matches. CDR1 is SGHNT and CDR2 is YYREEE in the germline V gene (reference sequence). This CDR3 spans 15 amino acids. CDR3 DNA sequence: TGTGCCAGCAGCTTTAGCGGGGTTAGCACAGATACGCAGTATTTT. Its translation: CASSFSGVSTDTQYF.

The V and J genes are TRBV6-5 and TRBJ1-1; perhaps TRBD1 as D (6 bases). The CDR3 covers 15 residues. Germline V CDR1 and CDR2: MNHEY, SVGAGI. Trimming shortened V by 1 base and J by 11 bases, and 20 bases separated the two germline ends. CDR3 protein: CASSYFDRPSLGAFF. DNA of the CDR3: TGTGCCAGCAGTTACTTCGACAGGCCCTCCTTGGGGGCTTTCTTT.

This clone has a single count. This chain uses TRBV7-2 with TRBJ1-5; tentative D call: TRBD1 (6 bases). There are 16 residues in the CDR3. V lost 4 bases to trimming and J lost 7 bases, with 20 bases between them. Germline V gives CDR1 SGHTA, CDR2 FQGNSA. The CDR3 protein is CASSSRGGGRQQPQHF. The CDR3 region has the DNA TGTGCCAGCAGCTCCAGAGGTGGGGGGCGTCAGCAGCCCCAGCATTTT.

The chain uses TRBV5-8 and TRBJ2-5; D is possibly TRBD1 (7 bases). The CDR3 runs to 15 residues. Germline CDR1 is SGHTS and CDR2 is YDEGEE. V lost 3 bases to trimming and J lost 5 bases, with 17 bases between them. In DNA form, the CDR3 reads TGTGCCAGCAGCTACAGGGGAGGCATTGGGGAGACCCAGTACTTC. This codes for CASSYRGGIGETQYF.

The rearrangement links TRBV5-6 to TRBJ2-7, with D hard to call. Trimming left V 0 bases short and J 6 bases short, with 4 bases between. CDR3 size: 11 residues. CDR1 SGHDT and CDR2 YYEEEE come from the germline V gene. The CDR3 nucleotides read TGTGCCAGCAGCTTGGCCGTCGAGCAGTACTTC. Amino acids: CASSLAVEQYF.